Listed below are T cell receptor beta chains from one sample, sequenced in a study of T cell responses to AZD1222 COVID-19 vaccine. This table comes from immunoSEQ multiplex PCR, and its TCRdb copy is limited to in-frame clones, with some not included. The sample records approximately 100,000 clones, 87% being singletons. Sequencing was performed on peripheral blood, taken 28 days after the second AZD1222 dose. These receptors originate from an adult who received the AZD1222 COVID-19 vaccine. Both conserved end residues are part of each CDR3. The D gene is left open where the match is weak. Clone size is given for some rows only: seen once, a few or many times, or a class if the clone is expanded.

J,size,D,V,DNA,CDR3
TRBJ2-2,-,-,TRBV30,TGTGCCTGGAGAACGACAGCGCACACCGGGGAGCTGTTTTTT,CAWRTTAHTGELFF
TRBJ1-1,-,-,TRBV6-5,TGTGCCAGCAGTTTCACAACGGTGCGAACTGAAGCTTTCTTT,CASSFTTVRTEAFF
TRBJ2-7,-,-,TRBV2,TGTGCCAGCAGTGATTGGGCCTCCTACGAGCAGTACTTC,CASSDWASYEQYF
TRBJ1-2,-,-,TRBV6-5,TGTGCCAGCAGTTTCCACATGGATGCAAACTATGGCTACACCTTC,CASSFHMDANYGYTF
TRBJ1-1,-,-,TRBV4-1,TGCGCCAGCAGCCAGGATTCCACGCCTCGGACAGCTCGGGCGTACACTGAAGCTTTCTTT,CASSQDSTPRTARAYTEAFF
TRBJ1-2,-,-,TRBV28,TGTGCCAGCAGTCCCAGCCCTAACTATGGCTACACCTTC,CASSPSPNYGYTF
TRBJ1-4,-,TRBD1,TRBV29-1,TGCAGCGTTGAACGGGACAGGGAAGAAAAACTGTTTTTT,CSVERDREEKLFF
TRBJ2-1,-,TRBD2,TRBV19,TGTGCCAGTATGTCCGGGAGGGAAGACAATGAGCAGTTCTTC,CASMSGREDNEQFF
TRBJ1-1,-,-,TRBV29-1,TGCAGCGTTCGCCCGACACAAGATCCGAGCACTGAAGCTTTCTTT,CSVRPTQDPSTEAFF
TRBJ2-3,-,-,TRBV19,TGTGCCAGTAGTTCCTTGGACTTCACAGATACGCAGTATTTT,CASSSLDFTDTQYF
TRBJ2-3,-,-,TRBV9,TGTGCCAGCAGCGTCGTCGAGGCAGATACGCAGTATTTT,CASSVVEADTQYF
TRBJ1-1,-,-,TRBV3-1/TRBV3-2,TGTGCCAGCAGCCAACAGGGTTCGACTGAAGCTTTCTTT,CASSQQGSTEAFF
TRBJ1-3,-,-,TRBV18,TGTGCCAGCTCACCAGACGGGGGTGACACCATATATTTT,CASSPDGGDTIYF
TRBJ2-7,few,TRBD2,TRBV29-1,TGCAGCGTCCCCTCTAGCGGGGCCAACTACGAGCAGTACTTC,CSVPSSGANYEQYF
TRBJ1-5,-,-,TRBV30,TGTGCCTGGAGAATAGGGGCCAGGCAGCCCCAGCATTTT,CAWRIGARQPQHF
TRBJ2-1,medium-sized,-,TRBV5-1,TGCGCCAGCAGCTCCGACTACGCCTCCTACAATGAGCAGTTCTTC,CASSSDYASYNEQFF
TRBJ2-4,-,TRBD1,TRBV7-9,TGTGCCAGCAGCGGCGGGACAGGAAGATTAAACATTCAGTACTTC,CASSGGTGRLNIQYF
TRBJ2-2,-,TRBD2,TRBV7-9,TGTGCCAGCAGCTTAGCGGGGACTACGAACACCGGGGAGCTGTTTTTT,CASSLAGTTNTGELFF
TRBJ2-7,-,-,TRBV7-8,TGTGCCAGCAGTACCGGGACGAAAGCCTACGAGCAGTACTTC,CASSTGTKAYEQYF
TRBJ2-3,-,-,TRBV27,TGTGCCAGCAGTTTATGGCGGGGAGCTACAGATACGCAGTATTTT,CASSLWRGATDTQYF
TRBJ2-1,once,-,TRBV6-4,TGTGCCAGCTCCCGTGACGAGGCAGGTGAGCAGTTCTTC,CASSRDEAGEQFF
TRBJ2-7,-,-,TRBV7-9,TGTGCCAGCAGCTTAGCGGACGTCTACGAGCAGTACTTC,CASSLADVYEQYF
TRBJ2-7,-,TRBD2,TRBV18,TGTGCCAGCTCGGTCTCCGGGGGAGCGGGAGGAAATGAGCAGTACTTC,CASSVSGGAGGNEQYF
TRBJ1-5,once,-,TRBV12-5,TGTGCTAGTGGTTTGGCTGGGACTGGGAGCAATCAGCCCCAGCATTTT,CASGLAGTGSNQPQHF
TRBJ2-1,-,TRBD2,TRBV19,TGTGCCAGTAGTCTGACTAGCTACCCGAAGTTCTTC,CASSLTSYPKFF
TRBJ1-5,-,-,TRBV5-5,TGTGCCAGCAGCATACGGGACGGATTCAATCAGCCCCAGCATTTT,CASSIRDGFNQPQHF
TRBJ1-5,-,-,TRBV2,TGTGCCAGCAGTGACCCCCTCCAGCCCCAGCATTTT,CASSDPLQPQHF
TRBJ2-2,-,TRBD1,TRBV7-2,TGTGCCAGCAGCCTCGGACAGGGCTGGAACACCGGGGAGCTGTTTTTT,CASSLGQGWNTGELFF
TRBJ1-1,few,-,TRBV11-2,TGTGCCAGCAGCCAAAAGAACACTGAAGCTTTCTTT,CASSQKNTEAFF
TRBJ1-5,-,-,TRBV21-1,TGTGCCAGCAGCGAGGGGACAGGGGCCATCAATCAGCCCCAGCATTTT,CASSEGTGAINQPQHF
TRBJ1-1,-,-,TRBV18,TGTGCCAGCTCACCACGTCAGGGGTACACTGAAGCTTTCTTT,CASSPRQGYTEAFF